The TCR beta chain described here comes from a study of blood T cell repertoires in COVID-19. At the level of the study: Acute-phase and convalescent COVID-19 samples originated in the United States, Italy and Spain. T cells, B-cell-depleted T cells, or PBMCs supplied cDNA or gDNA.

Original data processing: Estimates of nucleated cell counts were drawn from the amplification of reference gene primers. Generated by immunoSEQ multiplex PCR, the TCRdb table keeps only in-frame clones and is missing some. The V and J calls and clone size come from that table; D and trimming were worked out from the DNA. Of about 350,000 clones listed, 86% are singletons. In Seattle, patients joined the study during active infection and were tracked longitudinally. Sequencing input: peripheral blood. This TCR came from a woman aged 60-75 years with COVID-19, enrolled during active disease.

The CDR3 nucleotides are TGTGCCAGCAGTCCCAGACAGGTAGGGGGCAATCAGCCCCAGCATTTT. Encoded protein: CASSPRQVGGNQPQHF. This rearrangement joins TRBV6-6 to TRBJ1-5; possible D gene TRBD1, 6 bases. The germline CDR1 and CDR2 sequences are MNHNY and SVGAGI (reference sequence). V was trimmed by 5 bases and J by 2 bases, leaving 16 bases between them. The CDR3 is 16 residues long.